A selection of T cell receptor beta chains follows, all from one sample in a study of blood T cell repertoires in COVID-19. Some clones are missing from TCRdb's copy, which holds only in-frame ones; the method was immunoSEQ multiplex PCR. Of about 150,000 clones listed, around 85% were seen once; the top ten hold around 6.2%. The sample was PBMCs or T cells enriched from blood (not recorded which). Receptors were obtained from a woman in her forties who had recovered from COVID-19. The CDR3 runs from the conserved cysteine through the conserved F or W. The order of the fields is V gene, J gene, clone size, D gene, CDR3 DNA, CDR3 protein. The D gene is left open where the match is weak. Rows give clone size only sometimes, using once, few, many, or a class for an expanded clone.

>TRBV5-1|TRBJ1-2|NA|NA
TGCGCCAGCAGCTCGGGGAGCACTAACTATGGCTACACCTTC
CASSSGSTNYGYTF
>TRBV18|TRBJ1-1|NA|TRBD1
TGTGCCAGCTCACCTACCTCTGAAGGGACAGTTGAAGCTTTCTTT
CASSPTSEGTVEAFF
>TRBV6-1|TRBJ1-5|NA|NA
TGTGCCAGCAGTGAAGGCGCAGGGGTAAGTCAGCCCCAGCATTTT
CASSEGAGVSQPQHF
>TRBV4-1|TRBJ1-1|NA|TRBD1
TGCGCCAGCAGCCCTCCGGGACAGGGCGCTGAAGCTTTCTTT
CASSPPGQGAEAFF
>TRBV2|TRBJ2-5|NA|NA
TGTGCCAGCAGAGACCGGGGGATGGGGCAAGAGACCCAGTACTTC
CASRDRGMGQETQYF
>TRBV29-1|TRBJ2-7|NA|NA
TGCAGCGTTAGGAGCGGGTCCTACGAGCAGTACTTC
CSVRSGSYEQYF
>TRBV3-1/TRBV3-2|TRBJ1-2|few|NA
TGTGCCAGCAGCCAATTCAGTGAGGAGAGTGGCTACACCTTC
CASSQFSEESGYTF
>TRBV9|TRBJ1-2|NA|TRBD1
TGTGCCAGCAGCACTAGACAGGGAAACTATGGCTACACCTTC
CASSTRQGNYGYTF
>TRBV6-1|TRBJ1-6|NA|NA
TGTGCCAGCAGTGAAGGGGAGGCCTATAATTCACCCCTCCACTTT
CASSEGEAYNSPLHF
>TRBV7-6|TRBJ2-1|NA|NA
TGTGCCAGCAGCTTGTCCGGACAGACCAATGAGCAGTTCTTC
CASSLSGQTNEQFF
>TRBV5-5|TRBJ1-1|NA|TRBD1
TGTGCCAGCAGTTCGCATCCGGGACAGGGGTACACTGAAGCTTTCTTT
CASSSHPGQGYTEAFF
>TRBV11-3|TRBJ2-2|NA|NA
TGTGCCAGCAGCTTAGAAGGCAGGGAAGATGGCGGGGAGCTGTTTTTT
CASSLEGREDGGELFF
>TRBV7-2|TRBJ2-7|NA|TRBD1
TGTGCCAGCAGCTTAGGGGACAGGGCCAAAGAGTACTTC
CASSLGDRAKEYF
>TRBV6-5|TRBJ2-5|NA|NA
TGTGCCAGCAAGGAGTCCGCCCAAGAGACCCAGTACTTC
CASKESAQETQYF
>TRBV29-1|TRBJ2-2|NA|NA
TGCAGCGCCTCATCTAGTACAGGGTCCGGGGAGCTGTTTTTT
CSASSSTGSGELFF
>TRBV5-1|TRBJ2-5|NA|TRBD1
TGCGCCAGCAGCTCAGGGACAGGGGAAGAGACCCAGTACTTC
CASSSGTGEETQYF
>TRBV7-9|TRBJ2-1|NA|NA
TGTGCCAGCAGCTTAGTCATAGCGCCCTATGAGCAGTTCTTC
CASSLVIAPYEQFF
>TRBV7-7|TRBJ2-1|NA|TRBD2
TGTGCCAGCAGCTTATTCCCTAGCGGGACCGACAATGAGCAGTTCTTC
CASSLFPSGTDNEQFF
>TRBV29-1|TRBJ1-2|NA|NA
TGCAGCGTTGGCCAGGGTAACTATGGCTACACCTTC
CSVGQGNYGYTF
>TRBV5-8|TRBJ2-1|once|NA
TGTGCCAGCAGCCCCGGGACGGACAGTTACAATGAGCAGTTCTTC
CASSPGTDSYNEQFF
>TRBV6-5|TRBJ1-1|NA|NA
TGTGCCAGCGGGGCAGGGATTAACACTGAAGCTTTCTTT
CASGAGINTEAFF
>TRBV3-1/TRBV3-2|TRBJ1-1|NA|NA
TGTGCCAGCAGCCAAACACAGGGAAGCACTGAAGCTTTCTTT
CASSQTQGSTEAFF
>TRBV6-5|TRBJ2-5|NA|TRBD1
TGTGCCAGCAGTCTCGACAGGGACCAAGAGACCCAGTACTTC
CASSLDRDQETQYF
>TRBV4-2|TRBJ2-3|NA|NA
TGTGCCAGCAGCCAGACGGCGGGACCCACAGATACGCAGTATTTT
CASSQTAGPTDTQYF
>TRBV7-9|TRBJ2-1|NA|TRBD2
TGTGCCAGCAGCTTGCCTAGCGGCATCAATGAGCAGTTCTTC
CASSLPSGINEQFF
>TRBV13|TRBJ2-1|NA|NA
TGTGCCAGCAGGGGGGGAGGTGGTTACAATGAGCAGTTCTTC
CASRGGGGYNEQFF
>TRBV7-3|TRBJ2-1|many|TRBD2
TGTGCCAGCAGCCAAATGGGACTAGTTAATGAGCAGTTCTTC
CASSQMGLVNEQFF
>TRBV29-1|TRBJ2-5|once|TRBD2
TGCAGCGTTAACTTGGGGGGGACTCGTCAAGAGACCCAGTACTTC
CSVNLGGTRQETQYF
>TRBV4-1|TRBJ1-5|NA|TRBD1
TGCGCCAGCAGCCTCGGGCAGGGGGCTGGTCAGCCCCAGCATTTT
CASSLGQGAGQPQHF
>TRBV19|TRBJ2-7|NA|NA
TGTGCCAGTACTACGGGACAAACCCTAGACGAGCAGTACTTC
CASTTGQTLDEQYF
>TRBV14|TRBJ1-1|few|TRBD1
TGTGCCAGCAGCCAAGATTCGGTCAGGGGGGCTGAAGCTTTCTTT
CASSQDSVRGAEAFF
>TRBV12-3/TRBV12-4|TRBJ2-5|NA|NA
TGTGCCAGCAGTTTATTGGAGGGAGAGACCCAGTACTTC
CASSLLEGETQYF
>TRBV28|TRBJ2-7|NA|TRBD1
TGTGCCAGCAGCCTAGGGACAGTGTCGGGTTTCGAGCAGTACTTC
CASSLGTVSGFEQYF
>TRBV7-8|TRBJ2-7|NA|TRBD2
TGTGCCAGCAGCTTAGAGACTAGCGGATCAACACGGGGAAACGAGCAGTACTTC
CASSLETSGSTRGNEQYF
>TRBV7-9|TRBJ1-2|once|TRBD1
TGTGCCAGCAGCTTTACCCCGGGACAGGGGGCGGATGGCTACACCTTC
CASSFTPGQGADGYTF
>TRBV18|TRBJ1-2|NA|NA
TGTGCCAGCTCACCTTCCACGGACAGCTTCTATGGCTACACCTTC
CASSPSTDSFYGYTF
>TRBV19|TRBJ2-1|NA|NA
TGTGCCAGTAGTAGACAGGCGACCATCTACAATGAGCAGTTCTTC
CASSRQATIYNEQFF
>TRBV9|TRBJ1-1|NA|NA
TGTGCCAGCAGCGTAGATTTAGGAGGCACTGAAGCTTTCTTT
CASSVDLGGTEAFF
>TRBV3-1/TRBV3-2|TRBJ2-5|NA|TRBD2
TGTGCCAGCAGCCCCCTCGGGACTAGCGGGAGAGCTTGTGGTAAAGAGACCCAGTACTTC
CASSPLGTSGRACGKETQYF
>TRBV11-2|TRBJ2-1|NA|TRBD2
TGTGCCAGCAGCGTCGGGACTAGCGGGGTTTCTGAGCAGTTCTTC
CASSVGTSGVSEQFF
>TRBV20-1|TRBJ1-1|NA|NA
TGCAGTGCTCCGATTGGGCATGAAGCTTTCTTT
CSAPIGHEAFF
>TRBV29-1|TRBJ2-1|NA|NA
TGCAGCGTCGGGGACGGGACATCGTCCTACAATGAGCAGTTCTTC
CSVGDGTSSYNEQFF
>TRBV5-8|TRBJ2-1|once|NA
TGTGCCAGCAGCCCAAGGGGGAGAACCCTAAGCTCCTACAATGAGCAGTTCTTC
CASSPRGRTLSSYNEQFF
>TRBV19|TRBJ1-2|NA|TRBD1
TGTGCCAGTAGTACCCGGACAGGGGGCGCCTATGGCTACACCTTC
CASSTRTGGAYGYTF
>TRBV10-3|TRBJ1-2|NA|NA
TGTGCCATCAGTGAGTCAGGGGGTCCCCTCTATTCCTTC
CAISESGGPLYSF
>TRBV4-1|TRBJ2-5|NA|NA
TGCGCCAGCAGCCAAGATGAGGCCGGACAAGAGACCCAGTACTTC
CASSQDEAGQETQYF
>TRBV10-2|TRBJ2-2|NA|TRBD1
TGCGCCAGCGGACAGGCAAACACCGGGGAGCTGTTTTTT
CASGQANTGELFF
>TRBV12-5|TRBJ2-7|NA|TRBD1
TGTGCTAGTGGTTTTTCGACAGGGAGAAGCTACGAGCAGTACTTC
CASGFSTGRSYEQYF
>TRBV6-1|TRBJ1-1|NA|NA
TGTGCCAGCAGTGGAGAGGACTGGACTATGAACACTGAAGCTTTCTTT
CASSGEDWTMNTEAFF
>TRBV13|TRBJ2-7|NA|TRBD2
TGTGCCAGTTCGGGACGGGAGGGTTCCTACGAGCAGTACTTC
CASSGREGSYEQYF
>TRBV12-3/TRBV12-4|TRBJ1-5|many|NA
TGTGCCAGCACTCAACATAGCAATCAGCCCCAGCATTTT
CASTQHSNQPQHF
>TRBV6-5|TRBJ1-2|NA|NA
TGTGCCAGCACCGCGGGAGTTAATTATGGCTACACCTTC
CASTAGVNYGYTF
>TRBV2|TRBJ1-1|NA|NA
TGTGCCGCCAGGTTATCGTCGGTGAACACTGAAGCTTTCTTT
CAARLSSVNTEAFF
>TRBV3-1/TRBV3-2|TRBJ2-3|NA|NA
TGTGCCAGCAGCGACTTTAGCGGAGGTGGCACAGATACGCAGTATTTT
CASSDFSGGGTDTQYF
>TRBV5-1|TRBJ1-5|NA|TRBD1
TGCGCCAGCAGCTTGGGACAGGGGGCGGCTCAGCCCCAGCATTTT
CASSLGQGAAQPQHF
>TRBV27|TRBJ2-1|NA|TRBD2
TGTGCCAGCAGTCCCGGGACTAGCTTTTACAATGAGCAGTTCTTC
CASSPGTSFYNEQFF
>TRBV6-5|TRBJ2-5|NA|TRBD1
TGTGCCAGCGGGATCGGGACAGGGGAGACCCAGTACTTC
CASGIGTGETQYF
>TRBV3-1/TRBV3-2|TRBJ1-1|NA|NA
TGTGCCAGCAGCCAAGATCTCATCAGTGCTACAGGGGAAGCTTTCTTT
CASSQDLISATGEAFF
>TRBV5-8|TRBJ2-3|NA|NA
TGTGCCAGCAGCTTGGTAACAGATACGCAGTATTTT
CASSLVTDTQYF
>TRBV2|TRBJ2-3|NA|NA
TGTGCCAGCAGTGAGCAGGTTGGCACAGATACGCAGTATTTT
CASSEQVGTDTQYF